The 5 T cell receptor beta chains below come from one sample, sequenced in a study of Ad26.COV2.S vaccination and SARS-CoV-2 variants. The treatment denotes: about 20 received Ad26.COV2.S at low or high dose, single or two shots; roughly 5 received placebo; per-sample allocation not given. Each sample was drawn 63 days after the first injection (of vaccine or placebo). TCRdb's copy holds only in-frame clones and misses some; the assay was immunoSEQ multiplex PCR. The sample has approximately 340,000 clones, about 85% seen once. Source: peripheral blood, taken in a trial of Ad26.COV2.S vaccine versus placebo. The receptor source for this set is a person between 18 and 60 years old who received the Ad26.COV2.S COVID-19 vaccine or a placebo.

The gene calls are TRBV27 and TRBJ2-7; D gene uncertain. V shed 2 bases and J shed 3 bases, with 8 bases lying between them. The CDR3 has 13 amino acids. Germline V gene sequence: CDR1 MNHEY, CDR2 SMNVEV (reference sequence). The CDR3: CASSLDQRYEQYF. Written as DNA, the CDR3 is TGTGCCAGCAGTTTAGACCAGCGCTACGAGCAGTACTTC.

The rearrangement joins TRBV30 to TRBJ2-3, with D perhaps TRBD1 (6 bases). Germline V gene lookup returns CDR1 GTSNPN and CDR2 SVGIG (reference sequence). The germline V and J ends were trimmed by 2 bases and 4 bases, with 13 bases remaining between them. The CDR3 is made up of 14 amino acids. The CDR3 loop reads CAWSPRGIADTQYF. DNA of the CDR3: TGTGCCTGGAGTCCCAGGGGTATCGCAGATACGCAGTATTTT.

This chain connects TRBV6-1 to TRBJ1-6; D uncertain. This CDR3 has 15 residues. V lost 3 bases and J 3 bases, leaving 9 bases between the germline ends. Germline assignment: CDR1 MNHNS and CDR2 SASEGT. As DNA, the CDR3 is TGTGCCAGCAGTGATCAGGTGAACTATAATTCACCCCTCCACTTT. Protein: CASSDQVNYNSPLHF.

The rearrangement joins TRBV24-1 to TRBJ2-3, with 11 bases matching TRBD1. The germline gives CDR1 KGHDR, CDR2 SFDVKD. The J segment lost 5 bases and the V segment lost 4 bases, leaving 4 bases of the junction unmatched. CDR3 length: 15 amino acids. The CDR3 nucleotides are TGTGCCACCAGTGAGGGACAGGGGGTTAGAGATACGCAGTATTTT. It codes for CATSEGQGVRDTQYF.

The chain's CDR3 is CASSLSPGGEAFF. Here the CDR3 DNA reads TGTGCCAGCAGCTTAAGTCCCGGGGGTGAAGCTTTCTTT. The J gene is TRBJ1-1, the V gene TRBV7-9, with a tentative D call TRBD1 (5 bases). V was pared by 2 bases and J by 7 bases, with 11 bases between. CDR1 SEHNR and CDR2 FQNEAQ come from the germline V gene (reference sequence). The CDR3 extends over 13 amino acids.